A single sample gave rise to the 8 T cell receptor beta chains below, sequenced in a study of shared clonotypes between healthy human individuals. The data were produced by immunoSEQ multiplex PCR, yet TCRdb's version contains in-frame clones alone and is incomplete. The sample has about 460,000 clones; around 77% are singletons. The sample comprised PBMCs. Source of these receptors: a woman aged 40 to 55 in good health. Some clones in this sample may be carry-over from other donors' samples.

The chain employs TRBV19 and TRBJ2-7, with 11 nucleotides matching TRBD2. Germline V gene sequence: CDR1 LNHDA, CDR2 SQIVND (reference sequence). Trimming removed 3 bases from V and 3 bases from J; junction bases left unmatched: 13. CDR3 length: 18 amino acids. This CDR3 reads CASSIVVSSTSGGYEQYF. CDR3 nucleotides: TGTGCCAGTAGTATCGTCGTGAGCTCTACTAGCGGGGGCTACGAGCAGTACTTC.

Points on this clone: This likely stems from a read error, as it lies one base from a far larger clone. This chain uses TRBV4-1 with TRBJ1-4; D possibly corresponds to TRBD1 (5 bases). The CDR3 runs to 15 residues. Germline CDR1 is MGHRA and CDR2 is YSYEKL. Trimming took 6 bases from V and 7 from J, leaving 18 bases between them. In DNA, the CDR3 is TGCGCCAGCAGGGGTTACAGGAGGCCGACTGAAAAACTGTTTTTT. This codes for CASRGYRRPTEKLFF.

The table lists this clone with a count of one. The chain uses TRBV7-6 and TRBJ1-3; D is unclear. V lost 0 bases and J 3 bases, leaving 12 bases between the germline ends. Germline V gene sequence: CDR1 SGHVS, CDR2 FNYEAQ. This CDR3 comprises 16 residues. The CDR3: CASSLASSTVGNTIYF. The CDR3 DNA follows: TGTGCCAGCAGCTTAGCGTCGTCGACGGTTGGAAACACCATATATTTT.

The V gene is TRBV6-5, the J gene TRBJ1-2; D is ambiguous. Germline lookup yields CDR1 MNHEY and CDR2 SVGAGI. The CDR3 covers 14 residues. Trimming shortened V by 0 bases and J by 2 bases, and 7 bases separated the two germline ends. The chain's CDR3 is CASSYSGRNYGYTF. As DNA, the CDR3 is TGTGCCAGCAGTTACTCAGGCAGAAACTATGGCTACACCTTC.

With regard to this clone: This specimen includes other DNA sequences encoding the same CDR3. V gene TRBV20-1 combines with J gene TRBJ2-1; D gene ambiguous. Per the germline V gene, CDR1 is DFQATT and CDR2 is SNEGSKA (reference sequence). The CDR3 is 11 residues long. The ends were cut back, 2 bases at V and 7 bases at J, with 6 bases in the middle. CDR3 DNA: TGCAGTGCTAGACGGGTAAATGAGCAGTTCTTC. It encodes CSARRVNEQFF.

V gene TRBV28 combines with J gene TRBJ2-7; D gene ambiguous. In germline, CDR1 is MDHEN, CDR2 SYDVKM. The CDR3 spans 13 residues. Trimming cost V 6 bases and J 2 bases, with 11 bases left between them. Here the CDR3 DNA reads TGTGCCAGCAGCTTCCTAGGACCCTACGAGCAGTACTTC. Encoded protein: CASSFLGPYEQYF.

The rearrangement uses TRBV29-1 and TRBJ2-7; 9 bases map to TRBD1. Germline values: CDR1 SQVTM, CDR2 ANQGSEA. This CDR3 contains 17 residues. V was clipped by 8 bases and J by 4 bases; unmatched bases: 21. CDR3 DNA: TGCAGCTCCGTCGACCCCGTCGGACGGGACAGGGAGTACGAGCAGTACTTC. It encodes CSSVDPVGRDREYEQYF.

As for this clone: A single base is all that separates this from a far larger clone, so a read error is likely. The chain has TRBV7-2 and TRBJ2-5; TRBD2 matches at 12 bases. Germline CDR1 SGHTA, CDR2 FQGNSA. The CDR3 runs to 19 residues. CDR3 sequence: CASSLGGRTSGVVQEAQYF. For the CDR3, the DNA is TGTGCCAGCAGCTTAGGTGGGCGGACTAGCGGGGTTGTCCAAGAGGCCCAGTACTTC. The whole variable domain, filled in from reference TRBV7-2 and TRBJ2-5, reads GAGVSQSPSNKVTEKGKDVELRCDPISGHTALYWYRQSLGQGLEFLIYFQGNSAPDKSGLPSDRFSAERTGGSVSTLTIQRTQQEDSAVYLCASSLGGRTSGVVQEAQYFGPGTRLLVL.